Following are 6 T cell receptor beta chains from one sample sequenced in a study of T cell changes during pregnancy in multiple sclerosis. The method was immunoSEQ multiplex PCR; TCRdb's version includes in-frame clones alone and lacks a portion of them. The sample carries some 22,000 clones, 85% to 90% recorded once. The source was CD8+ T cells from peripheral blood mononuclear cells, collected before pregnancy. These receptors all come from a female donor with multiple sclerosis, enrolled in a pregnancy study.

V usage is TRBV9 and J usage is TRBJ2-5; D may be TRBD2 (6 bases). V shed 4 bases and J shed 5 bases, with 18 bases lying between them. This CDR3 contains 15 residues. Germline V gene sequence: CDR1 SGDLS, CDR2 YYNGEE. This chain's CDR3 is CASSKSGLPAETQYF. The CDR3 nucleotides are TGTGCCAGCAGCAAGTCGGGACTCCCGGCGGAGACCCAGTACTTC.

The J gene is TRBJ2-3, the V gene TRBV21-1; TRBD2 is the table's D call and was not checked against the DNA. TRBV21-1 is termed a pseudogene. The CDR3 consists of 17 residues. The CDR3 region has the DNA TGTGCCAGCAGCAAAACCCCGACTAGGGTAGTAAGAGATACGCAGTATTTT. Protein: CASSKTPTRVVRDTQYF.

This clone has only a few counts. The gene calls are TRBV29-1 and TRBJ2-7, with 11 positions matching TRBD1. The germline gives CDR1 SQVTM, CDR2 ANQGSEA. The CDR3 contains 14 residues. J lost 4 bases, V lost 2 bases, and 4 bases had no gene match. In nucleotides, the CDR3 is TGCAGCGTTGAATATAGGGACAGGGGGTACGAGCAGTACTTC. It specifies CSVEYRDRGYEQYF.

The chain recombines TRBV18 with TRBJ2-7; a possible D gene is TRBD2 (6 bases). V lost 3 bases and J 7 bases, leaving 28 bases between the germline ends. Germline CDR1 is KGHSH and CDR2 is LQKENI. The CDR3 loop spans 18 amino acids. This chain's CDR3 is CASSPRWGRDWFFWEQYF. For the CDR3, the DNA is TGTGCCAGCTCACCCCGGTGGGGCCGGGACTGGTTTTTTTGGGAGCAGTACTTC.

J is TRBJ2-1 and V is TRBV9; D unclear. Germline values: CDR1 SGDLS, CDR2 YYNGEE. The CDR3 has 15 amino acids. Trimming took 0 bases from V and 4 from J, leaving 11 bases between them. In nucleotides, the CDR3 is TGTGCCAGCAGCGTAGGTCAACAGAGTTACAATGAGCAGTTCTTC. Amino acid sequence: CASSVGQQSYNEQFF.

The V and J genes are TRBV5-6 and TRBJ1-6, with TRBD1 identical over 9 bases. This CDR3 is built from 16 residues. CDR1 is SGHDT, CDR2 YYEEEE, per germline. The V gene end was trimmed by 1 base and the J gene end by 5 bases; junction bases not matched to a gene: 4. The CDR3 DNA follows: TGTGCCAGCAGCTTGAGGACAGGGGTAAATAATTCACCCCTCCACTTT. Its protein is CASSLRTGVNNSPLHF.